This is a list of T cell receptor beta chains from one sample in a study of blood T cells in healthy people across ages. TCRdb re-called the 5' RACE reads with MiXCR, one entry per CDR3 protein. The sample consists of 800,000 to 1,300,000 distinct CDR3 sequences, 20% to 25% of them appearing once. The same sample was also used in a study of T cells of mothers and their children.

The sequenced sample consisted of blood. The origin of the receptors is a girl aged 2-10 years in good health. The CDR3 runs from the conserved cysteine through the conserved F or W. A D gene is named only where the DNA matches it firmly.

d_call: NA; v_call: TRBV28; cdr3_aa: CASKSEEGSYLNIQYF
d_call: NA; v_call: TRBV24-1; cdr3_aa: CATSGGVTNTGELFF
d_call: NA; v_call: TRBV18; cdr3_aa: CASSPSRINTIYF
d_call: NA; v_call: TRBV12-3/TRBV12-4; cdr3_aa: CASTIRGTSGNTIYF
d_call: NA; v_call: TRBV20-1; cdr3_aa: CSARRGAQGYTEAFF
d_call: NA; v_call: TRBV6-5; cdr3_aa: CAPLGGPRNIQSF
d_call: NA; v_call: TRBV12-3/TRBV12-4; cdr3_aa: CASSFGSGLQFF
d_call: TRBD2; v_call: TRBV20-1; cdr3_aa: CSARDRTSGRNTDTQYF
d_call: NA; v_call: TRBV9; cdr3_aa: CASSALRAREQFF
d_call: NA; v_call: TRBV29-1; cdr3_aa: CSVEWTNNEQFF
d_call: NA; v_call: TRBV7-9; cdr3_aa: CASSLLIGSLGNTIYF
d_call: NA; v_call: TRBV5-1; cdr3_aa: CASSLESVNEQFF
d_call: TRBD2; v_call: TRBV12-3/TRBV12-4; cdr3_aa: CASSSGTSGGPTDTQYF
d_call: NA; v_call: TRBV15; cdr3_aa: CATSRETRPGTQYF
d_call: NA; v_call: TRBV7-2; cdr3_aa: CASSTPGRPQGYTF
d_call: NA; v_call: TRBV4-3; cdr3_aa: CASSQDKGQSYTF
d_call: NA; v_call: TRBV10-3; cdr3_aa: CAISEELDSYGYTF
d_call: TRBD2; v_call: TRBV27; cdr3_aa: CASSLWGGRSGGGNEQFF
d_call: NA; v_call: TRBV5-1; cdr3_aa: CASSPGGWAEAFF
d_call: TRBD2; v_call: TRBV7-2; cdr3_aa: CASSSGLAGGQSDTQYF
d_call: TRBD2; v_call: TRBV6-2/TRBV6-3; cdr3_aa: CASSYSLGTSGGYNEQFF
d_call: TRBD2; v_call: TRBV7-2; cdr3_aa: CASSLPRPAGQETQYF
d_call: NA; v_call: TRBV4-3; cdr3_aa: CASSQDRGIAKNIQYF
d_call: TRBD1; v_call: TRBV12-3/TRBV12-4; cdr3_aa: CASSQTGWGYTF
d_call: NA; v_call: TRBV5-1; cdr3_aa: CASSSDGWNSPLHF
d_call: NA; v_call: TRBV7-9; cdr3_aa: CASSLRGGSTVPNTEAFF
d_call: NA; v_call: TRBV20-1; cdr3_aa: CSAISGSNEKLFF
d_call: NA; v_call: TRBV4-1; cdr3_aa: CASTSQGRETQYF
d_call: NA; v_call: TRBV2; cdr3_aa: CASSEAGKSDEQYF
d_call: NA; v_call: TRBV7-2; cdr3_aa: CASSLVRGHSPLHF
d_call: TRBD1; v_call: TRBV7-9; cdr3_aa: CAIPTGEKEKLFF
d_call: NA; v_call: TRBV7-9; cdr3_aa: CASSLVREQYF
d_call: TRBD1; v_call: TRBV28; cdr3_aa: CASSLWDRDSYEQYF
d_call: TRBD1; v_call: TRBV12-3/TRBV12-4; cdr3_aa: CASNLGDREGETQYF
d_call: NA; v_call: TRBV5-6; cdr3_aa: CASSLWGGPLETQYF
d_call: TRBD2; v_call: TRBV27; cdr3_aa: CASTPTSGNQETQYF
d_call: NA; v_call: TRBV29-1; cdr3_aa: CSLEGRMNTEAFF
d_call: TRBD2; v_call: TRBV9; cdr3_aa: CASSVPQAGGLDGELFF
d_call: NA; v_call: TRBV27; cdr3_aa: CASSSMSTTEQFF
d_call: NA; v_call: TRBV6-1; cdr3_aa: CASSMGPTFEETQYF
d_call: TRBD2; v_call: TRBV28; cdr3_aa: CASSFGPAGGVIQYF
d_call: TRBD2; v_call: TRBV29-1; cdr3_aa: CSGRAGGQETQYF
d_call: NA; v_call: TRBV6-5; cdr3_aa: CASSFPSTEAFF
d_call: NA; v_call: TRBV9; cdr3_aa: CASDPDGSSNQPQHF
d_call: NA; v_call: TRBV10-3; cdr3_aa: CAISDPDSSSVMNTEAFF
d_call: NA; v_call: TRBV29-1; cdr3_aa: CSGRSRYNEQFF
d_call: NA; v_call: TRBV10-3; cdr3_aa: CAISATGNQETQYF
d_call: TRBD2; v_call: TRBV20-1; cdr3_aa: CSARQPGTSGGLTKNIQYF
d_call: TRBD2; v_call: TRBV11-2; cdr3_aa: CASSSLAAGRNEQFF
d_call: NA; v_call: TRBV11-2; cdr3_aa: CASSRPGVPGYTF
d_call: TRBD1; v_call: TRBV12-3/TRBV12-4; cdr3_aa: CASSLGTGRIPNYGYTF